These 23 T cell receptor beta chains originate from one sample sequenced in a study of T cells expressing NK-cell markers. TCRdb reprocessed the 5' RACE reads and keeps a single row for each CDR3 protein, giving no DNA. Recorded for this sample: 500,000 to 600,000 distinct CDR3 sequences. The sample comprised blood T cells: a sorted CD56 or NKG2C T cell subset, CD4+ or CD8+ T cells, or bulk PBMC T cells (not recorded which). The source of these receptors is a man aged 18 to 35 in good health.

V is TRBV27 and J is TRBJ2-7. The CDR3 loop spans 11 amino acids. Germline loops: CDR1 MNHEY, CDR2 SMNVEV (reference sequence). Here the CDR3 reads CASTDLWRQYF.

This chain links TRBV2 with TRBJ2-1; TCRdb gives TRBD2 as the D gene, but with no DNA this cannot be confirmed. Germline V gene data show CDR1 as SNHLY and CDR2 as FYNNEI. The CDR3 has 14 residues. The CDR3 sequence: CASSVRGAMGEQFF.

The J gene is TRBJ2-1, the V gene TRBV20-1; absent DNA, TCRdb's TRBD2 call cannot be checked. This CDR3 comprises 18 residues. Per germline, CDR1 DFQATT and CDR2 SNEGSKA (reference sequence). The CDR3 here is CSAPPPGGNFSIYNEQFF.

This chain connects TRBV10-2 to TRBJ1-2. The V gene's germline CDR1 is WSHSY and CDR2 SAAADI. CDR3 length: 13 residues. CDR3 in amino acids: CASSDDRRFGYTF.

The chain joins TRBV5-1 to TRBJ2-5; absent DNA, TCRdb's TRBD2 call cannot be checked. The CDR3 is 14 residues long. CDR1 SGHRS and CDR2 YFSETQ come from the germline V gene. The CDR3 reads CASSSSGLMETQYF.

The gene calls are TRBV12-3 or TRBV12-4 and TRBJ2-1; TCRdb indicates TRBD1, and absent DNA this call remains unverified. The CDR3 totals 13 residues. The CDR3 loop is CASSLTQTREQFF.

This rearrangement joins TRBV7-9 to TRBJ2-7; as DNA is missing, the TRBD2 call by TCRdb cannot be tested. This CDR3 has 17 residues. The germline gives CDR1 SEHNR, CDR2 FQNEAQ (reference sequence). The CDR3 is CASSLSHTSGSSHEQYF.

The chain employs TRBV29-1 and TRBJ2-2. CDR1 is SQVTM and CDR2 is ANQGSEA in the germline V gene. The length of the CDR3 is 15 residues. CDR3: CSVEDRIAGTGELFF.

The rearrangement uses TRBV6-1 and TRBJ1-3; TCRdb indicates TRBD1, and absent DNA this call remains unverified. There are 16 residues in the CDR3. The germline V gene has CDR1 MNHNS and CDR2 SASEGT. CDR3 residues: CASTRTGMSTGNTIYF.

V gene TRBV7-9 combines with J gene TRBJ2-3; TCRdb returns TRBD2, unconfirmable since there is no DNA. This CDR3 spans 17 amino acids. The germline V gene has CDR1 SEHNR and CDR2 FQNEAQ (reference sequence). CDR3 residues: CASSPRVGREFQDTQYF. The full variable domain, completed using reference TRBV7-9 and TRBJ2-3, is DTGVSQNPRHKITKRGQNVTFRCDPISEHNRLYWYRQTLGQGPEFLTYFQNEAQLEKSRLLSDRFSAERPKGSFSTLEIQRTEQGDSAMYLCASSPRVGREFQDTQYFGPGTRLTVL.

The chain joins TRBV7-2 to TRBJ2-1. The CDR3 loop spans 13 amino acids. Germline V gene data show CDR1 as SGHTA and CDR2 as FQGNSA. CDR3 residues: CASSFRHGNEQFF.

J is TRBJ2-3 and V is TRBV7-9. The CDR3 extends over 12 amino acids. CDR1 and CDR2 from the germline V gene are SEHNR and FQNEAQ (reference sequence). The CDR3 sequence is CASSEKHHTQYF.

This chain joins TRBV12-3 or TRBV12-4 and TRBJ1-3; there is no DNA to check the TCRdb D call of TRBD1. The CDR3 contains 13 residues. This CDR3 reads CASDWDSGNTIYF.

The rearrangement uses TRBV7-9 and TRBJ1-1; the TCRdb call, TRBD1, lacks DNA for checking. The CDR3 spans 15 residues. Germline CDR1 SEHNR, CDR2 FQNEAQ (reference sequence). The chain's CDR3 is CASDPLDLRGTEAFF.

The CDR3 sequence: CASSEDRMNNEQFF. The chain combines TRBV6-1 with TRBJ2-1; there is no DNA to check the TCRdb D call of TRBD1. In germline, CDR1 is MNHNS, CDR2 SASEGT. There are 14 residues in the CDR3.

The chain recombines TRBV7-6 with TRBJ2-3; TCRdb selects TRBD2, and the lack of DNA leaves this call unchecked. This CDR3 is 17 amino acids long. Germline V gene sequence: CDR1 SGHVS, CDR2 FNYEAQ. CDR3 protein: CASSPRAAQRSTDTQYF.

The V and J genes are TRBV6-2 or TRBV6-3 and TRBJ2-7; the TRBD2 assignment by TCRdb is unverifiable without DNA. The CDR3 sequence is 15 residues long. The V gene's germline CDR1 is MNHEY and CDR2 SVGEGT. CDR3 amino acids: CASNFRASGRSEQYF.

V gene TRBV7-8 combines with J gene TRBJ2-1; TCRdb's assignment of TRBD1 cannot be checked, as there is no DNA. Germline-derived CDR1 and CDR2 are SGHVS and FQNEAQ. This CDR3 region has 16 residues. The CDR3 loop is CASSPGGVRTTHQQFF.

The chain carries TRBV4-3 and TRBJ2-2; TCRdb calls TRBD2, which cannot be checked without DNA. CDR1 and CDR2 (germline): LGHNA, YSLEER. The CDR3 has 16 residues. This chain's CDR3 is CASSQDRWEATGELFF.

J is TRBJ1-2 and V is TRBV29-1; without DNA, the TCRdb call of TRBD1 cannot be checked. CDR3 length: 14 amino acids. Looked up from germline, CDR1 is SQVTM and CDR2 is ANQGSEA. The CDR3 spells CSAEVPGQGYGYTF.

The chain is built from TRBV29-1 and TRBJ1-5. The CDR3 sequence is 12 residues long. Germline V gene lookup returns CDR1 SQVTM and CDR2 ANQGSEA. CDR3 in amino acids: CSAGTDYQPQHF.

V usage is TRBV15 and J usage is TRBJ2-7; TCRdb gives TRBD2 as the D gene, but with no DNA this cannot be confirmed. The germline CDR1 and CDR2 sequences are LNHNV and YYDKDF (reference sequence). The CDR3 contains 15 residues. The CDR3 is CATSTRSGRMGEQYF.

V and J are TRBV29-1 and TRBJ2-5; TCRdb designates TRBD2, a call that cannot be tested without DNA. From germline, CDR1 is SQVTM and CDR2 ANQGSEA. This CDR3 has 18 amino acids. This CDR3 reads CSVFIEGKKREGRETQYF.